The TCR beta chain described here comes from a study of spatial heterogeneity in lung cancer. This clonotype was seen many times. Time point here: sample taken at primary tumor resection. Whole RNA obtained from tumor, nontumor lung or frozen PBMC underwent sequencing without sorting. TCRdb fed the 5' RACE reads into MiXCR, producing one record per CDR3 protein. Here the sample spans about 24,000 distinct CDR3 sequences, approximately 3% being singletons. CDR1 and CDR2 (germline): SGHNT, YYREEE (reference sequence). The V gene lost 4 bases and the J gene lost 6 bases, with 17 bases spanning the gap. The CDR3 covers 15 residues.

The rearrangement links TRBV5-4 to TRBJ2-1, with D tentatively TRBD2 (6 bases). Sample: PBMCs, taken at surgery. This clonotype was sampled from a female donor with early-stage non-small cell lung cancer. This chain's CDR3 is CASSNRDSLLNEQFF. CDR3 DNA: TGTGCCAGCAGCAACCGGGACTCCTTACTCAATGAGCAGTTCTTC.